A single sample is the source of the 3 T cell receptor beta chains below, sequenced in a study of monozygotic twins with inflammatory bowel disease. TCRdb re-called the 5' RACE reads and catalogs CDR3 proteins one per entry, DNA excluded. The data include 150,000 to 200,000 distinct CDR3 sequences; the top ten clones carry 2% to 3%. Sequencing was done on a sample of blood. The receptor set was obtained from a human donor with ulcerative colitis or Crohn's disease, or a healthy co-twin of an affected twin (not recorded which).

This chain uses TRBV18 with TRBJ2-7; as DNA is missing, the TRBD2 call by TCRdb cannot be tested. The CDR3 extends over 14 amino acids. CDR1 and CDR2 from the germline V gene are KGHSH and LQKENI. Here the CDR3 reads CASSPGLRSYEQYF. The full variable domain, with the rest looked up from reference TRBV18 and TRBJ2-7, is NAGVMQNPRHLVRRRGQEARLRCSPMKGHSHVYWYRQLPEEGLKFMVYLQKENIIDESGMPKERFSAEFPKEGPSILRIQQVVRGDSAAYFCASSPGLRSYEQYFGPGTRLTVT.

The V and J genes are TRBV6-1 and TRBJ2-5; TCRdb indicates TRBD1, and absent DNA this call remains unverified. From germline, CDR1 is MNHNS and CDR2 SASEGT. The CDR3 is 15 residues long. The CDR3 spells CASSEAGQTQETQYF.

J is TRBJ1-1 and V is TRBV20-1. Germline lookup yields CDR1 DFQATT and CDR2 SNEGSKA (reference sequence). This CDR3 has 11 residues. This CDR3 reads CSARIGLEAFF.